A single sample gave rise to the 17 T cell receptor beta chains below, sequenced in a study of response to subunit inactivated influenza vaccine. TCRdb reanalysed the RT-PCR reads using MiXCR and keeps one entry per CDR3 protein. The sample has roughly 700,000 distinct CDR3 sequences, about 15% seen once. Sequencing used PBMCs from blood, obtained approximately 15 days before vaccination. The receptors here all came from a man aged 50 to 60 who received an inactivated influenza vaccine.

This sequence joins TRBV7-9 and TRBJ2-3, with D unclear. CDR1 and CDR2 (germline): SEHNR, FQNEAQ (reference sequence). Trimming left V 10 bases short and J 0 bases short, with 14 bases between. There are 14 residues in the CDR3. CDR3 bases: TGTGCCACCGGGCGGAGTGCTAGCACAGATACGCAGTATTTT. Its protein is CATGRSASTDTQYF.

This clonotype was detected ten times or more. V is TRBV11-2 and J is TRBJ2-3; TRBD2 agrees at 7 bases. Losses at the gene ends were 5 bases for V and 8 bases for J; bases not matched to a gene: 4. CDR1 and CDR2 from the germline V gene are SGHAT and FQNNGV. The CDR3 spans 12 residues. The CDR3 DNA is TGTGCCAGCAGCCTTAGCGGGCTTACGCAGTATTTT. Protein product: CASSLSGLTQYF.

The J gene is TRBJ1-2, the V gene TRBV29-1; TRBD1 might be the D (6 bases). This CDR3 spans 13 amino acids. Germline V gene sequence: CDR1 SQVTM, CDR2 ANQGSEA. The ends were cut back, 7 bases at V and 5 bases at J, with 17 bases in the middle. CDR3 residues: CSAEVRGKYGYTF. DNA of the CDR3: TGCAGCGCCGAGGTCAGGGGAAAATATGGCTACACCTTC. The full variable domain, completed using reference TRBV29-1 and TRBJ1-2, is SAVISQKPSRDICQRGTSLTIQCQVDSQVTMMFWYRQQPGQSLTLIATANQGSEATYESGFVIDKFPISRPNLTFSTLTVSNMSPEDSSIYLCSAEVRGKYGYTFGSGTRLTVV.

This clonotype was found many times. This rearrangement joins TRBV3-1 to TRBJ2-3; TRBD2 aligns across 11 bases. The trim removed 1 base at V and 0 bases at J, leaving 0 bases unmatched. This CDR3 has 16 amino acids. Germline V gene sequence: CDR1 LGHDT, CDR2 YNNKEL (reference sequence). The CDR3 is CASSQGTSGSTDTQYF. CDR3 nucleotides: TGTGCCAGCAGCCAAGGGACTAGCGGGAGCACAGATACGCAGTATTTT.

This clonotype was observed many times. The V call is TRBV5-1, the J call TRBJ2-3; 8 positions agree with TRBD1. V shed 0 bases and J 0 bases; nucleotides not matched to a gene: 3. CDR1 SGHRS and CDR2 YFSETQ come from the germline V gene. The CDR3 has 16 amino acids. CDR3 region: CASSLVGTGSTDTQYF. The CDR3 DNA follows: TGCGCCAGCAGCTTGGTCGGGACAGGTAGCACAGATACGCAGTATTTT.

The sample holds a few counts of this clonotype. The chain uses TRBV6-6 and TRBJ1-5, with D unclear. V was trimmed by 5 bases and J by 3 bases, leaving 8 bases between them. From germline, CDR1 is MNHNY and CDR2 SVGAGI (reference sequence). The length of the CDR3 is 13 residues. This CDR3 reads CASSRELNQPQHF. For the CDR3, the DNA is TGTGCCAGCAGTCGTGAGCTCAATCAGCCCCAGCATTTT.

This rearrangement joins TRBV7-2 to TRBJ1-5, with D possibly matching TRBD1 (5 bases). The length of the CDR3 is 13 residues. Germline V gene data show CDR1 as SGHTA and CDR2 as FQGNSA. Trimming left V 4 bases short and J 5 bases short, with 9 bases between. The CDR3 sequence is CASSSGADQPQHF. CDR3 DNA: TGTGCCAGCAGCTCCGGGGCTGATCAGCCCCAGCATTTT.

The chain combines TRBV6-2 or TRBV6-3 with TRBJ2-7; 8 bases line up with TRBD2. This CDR3 region has 14 residues. The germline gives CDR1 MNHEY, CDR2 SVGEGT. The ends lost 7 bases at V and 0 bases at J; junction bases unmatched: 5. Here the CDR3 DNA reads TGTGCCAGCAACCCACTAGCGGCCTCCTACGAGCAGTACTTC. Translating it yields CASNPLAASYEQYF.

This clonotype has more than one count but fewer than ten. The V call is TRBV12-3 or TRBV12-4, the J call TRBJ1-1; 7 bases match TRBD1. The ends lost 5 bases at V and 6 bases at J; junction bases unmatched: 9. CDR3 size: 14 residues. CDR3 bases: TGTGCCAGCAGTCCAGCCAGGGGGTTCGCTGAAGCTTTCTTT. The encoded protein is CASSPARGFAEAFF.

This clonotype was observed many times. The V gene is TRBV5-5, the J gene TRBJ2-7; no reliable D call. V was cut by 4 bases and J by 0 bases, with 14 bases left in between. Germline values: CDR1 SGHKS, CDR2 YYEKEE (reference sequence). The CDR3 has 15 amino acids. In DNA, the CDR3 is TGTGCCAGCAGCAGGGCTCAAGAGAGCTCCTACGAGCAGTACTTC. It is translated as CASSRAQESSYEQYF. Full variable domain (remainder filled in from reference TRBV5-5 and TRBJ2-7): DAGVTQSPTHLIKTRGQQVTLRCSPISGHKSVSWYQQVLGQGPQFIFQYYEKEERGRGNFPDRFSARQFPNYSSELNVNALLLGDSALYLCASSRAQESSYEQYFGPGTRLTVT.

V usage is TRBV28 and J usage is TRBJ2-3; D unclear. Germline CDR1 MDHEN, CDR2 SYDVKM. V lost 3 bases and J 2 bases, leaving 18 bases between the germline ends. The CDR3 is 17 residues long. The CDR3 region is CASSLPRAVQLTDTQYF. The CDR3 bases are TGTGCCAGCAGTTTGCCTCGGGCAGTACAACTCACAGATACGCAGTATTTT.

This clonotype was picked up many times. The chain carries TRBV11-2 and TRBJ2-7, with D hard to call. The CDR3 runs to 12 residues. Germline V gives CDR1 SGHAT, CDR2 FQNNGV. The V and J ends lost 1 base and 6 bases respectively, with 7 bases between them. The CDR3 coding sequence is TGTGCCAGCAGCTTAGTACGGCGCGAGCAGTACTTC. Translated: CASSLVRREQYF.

This clonotype was observed many times. The genes are TRBV4-2 and TRBJ2-1; D gene unclear. Germline loops: CDR1 LGHNA, CDR2 YNFKEQ. V was shortened by 0 bases and J by 7 bases, with 13 bases between the two germline ends. The CDR3 is made up of 15 amino acids. In nucleotides, the CDR3 is TGTGCCAGCAGCCAAGAGGTCCTGCAACCGAATGAGCAGTTCTTC. This codes for CASSQEVLQPNEQFF.

The rearrangement joins TRBV5-6 to TRBJ2-1, with D unresolved. This CDR3 region has 13 residues. CDR1 is SGHDT, CDR2 YYEEEE, per germline. V lost 4 bases and J 6 bases, leaving 11 bases between the germline ends. CDR3 DNA sequence: TGTGCCAGCAGCCCCGAAGATTCCAATGAGCAGTTCTTC. This sequence encodes CASSPEDSNEQFF.

This rearrangement joins TRBV10-2 to TRBJ2-3; perhaps TRBD1 as D (6 bases). The CDR3 contains 15 residues. The germline V gene has CDR1 WSHSY and CDR2 SAAADI. With 4 bases removed from V and 2 bases from J, the gap between germline ends came to 13 bases. In DNA form, the CDR3 reads TGCGCCAGCAGTGCCGGGGCAGGGGTCACAGATACGCAGTATTTT. Translated, it gives CASSAGAGVTDTQYF.

This chain connects TRBV28 to TRBJ2-7; weak D call: TRBD1 (5 bases). V was cut by 4 bases and J by 3 bases, with 25 bases left in between. Germline assignment: CDR1 MDHEN and CDR2 SYDVKM. CDR3 length: 18 residues. Here the CDR3 DNA reads TGTGCCAGCAGTTCCGCCCTTTCAACAGGCCCCCGCTACTACGAGCAGTACTTC. Its protein is CASSSALSTGPRYYEQYF.

The chain couples TRBV19 to TRBJ1-2; D ambiguous. Germline-derived CDR1 and CDR2 are LNHDA and SQIVND (reference sequence). V dropped 4 bases and J dropped 4 bases, with 16 bases sitting between them. This CDR3 spans 15 amino acids. The CDR3 DNA reads TGTGCCAGTAGTACTCCGACTTACTGGGGCTATGGCTACACCTTC. Translating gives CASSTPTYWGYGYTF. Using reference TRBV19 and TRBJ1-2 for the parts outside the CDR3, the full variable domain is DGGITQSPKYLFRKEGQNVTLSCEQNLNHDAMYWYRQDPGQGLRLIYYSQIVNDFQKGDIAEGYSVSREKKESFPLTVTSAQKNPTAFYLCASSTPTYWGYGYTFGSGTRLTVV.